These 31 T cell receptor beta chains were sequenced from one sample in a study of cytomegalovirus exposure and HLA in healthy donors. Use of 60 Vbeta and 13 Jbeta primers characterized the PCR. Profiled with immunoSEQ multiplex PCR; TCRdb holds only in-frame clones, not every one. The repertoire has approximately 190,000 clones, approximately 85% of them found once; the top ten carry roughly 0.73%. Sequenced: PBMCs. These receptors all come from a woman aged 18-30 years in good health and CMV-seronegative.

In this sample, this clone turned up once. CDR3 coding DNA: TGCGCCAGCAGCTTTGGGACTAGCGGCAACAATGAGCAGTTCTTC. It is translated as CASSFGTSGNNEQFF. The rearrangement links TRBV5-1 to TRBJ2-1, with 11 bases identical to TRBD2. The CDR3 is 15 amino acids. The germline V gene encodes CDR1 SGHRS and CDR2 YFSETQ. J gave up 5 bases and V 2 bases, and 3 bases lay outside the gene matches.

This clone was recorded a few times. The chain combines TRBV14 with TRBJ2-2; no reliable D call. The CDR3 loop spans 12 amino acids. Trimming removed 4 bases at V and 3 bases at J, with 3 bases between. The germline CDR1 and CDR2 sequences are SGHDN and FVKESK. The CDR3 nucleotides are TGTGCCAGCAGCCCCTACACCGGGGAGCTGTTTTTT. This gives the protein CASSPYTGELFF.

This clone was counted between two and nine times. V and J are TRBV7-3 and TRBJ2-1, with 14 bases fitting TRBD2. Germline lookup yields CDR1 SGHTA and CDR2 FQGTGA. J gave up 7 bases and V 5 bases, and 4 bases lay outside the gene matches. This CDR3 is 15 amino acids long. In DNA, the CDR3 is TGTGCCAGCAGCCTGGGACTAGCGGGAGTGAATGAGCAGTTCTTC. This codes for CASSLGLAGVNEQFF.

CDR3 region: CASSLFQGAIAKNIQYF. Here the CDR3 DNA reads TGTGCCAGCAGCTTATTTCAGGGGGCCATAGCCAAAAACATTCAGTACTTC. This rearrangement joins TRBV7-2 to TRBJ2-4, with 8 bases lining up with TRBD1. The CDR3 spans 17 residues. J lost 0 bases, V lost 2 bases, and 6 bases had no gene match. Germline CDR1 is SGHTA and CDR2 is FQGNSA.

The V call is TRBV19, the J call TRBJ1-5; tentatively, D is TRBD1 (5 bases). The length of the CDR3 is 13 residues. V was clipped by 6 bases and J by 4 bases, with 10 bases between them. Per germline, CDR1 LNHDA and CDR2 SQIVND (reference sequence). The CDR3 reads CASRDRGNQPQHF. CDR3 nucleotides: TGTGCCAGTAGGGATAGGGGTAATCAGCCCCAGCATTTT.

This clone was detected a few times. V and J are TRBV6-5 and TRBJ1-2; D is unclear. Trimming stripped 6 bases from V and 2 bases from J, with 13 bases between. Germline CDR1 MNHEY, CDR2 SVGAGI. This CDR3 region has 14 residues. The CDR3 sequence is CASRPRTSNYGYTF. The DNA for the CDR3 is TGTGCCAGCAGACCGAGAACGTCCAACTATGGCTACACCTTC.

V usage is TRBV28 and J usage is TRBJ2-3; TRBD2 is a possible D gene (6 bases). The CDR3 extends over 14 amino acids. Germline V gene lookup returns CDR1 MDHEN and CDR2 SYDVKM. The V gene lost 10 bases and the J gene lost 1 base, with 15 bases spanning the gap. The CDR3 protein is CAIPDGEGTDTQYF. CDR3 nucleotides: TGTGCCATCCCAGACGGGGAGGGCACAGATACGCAGTATTTT.

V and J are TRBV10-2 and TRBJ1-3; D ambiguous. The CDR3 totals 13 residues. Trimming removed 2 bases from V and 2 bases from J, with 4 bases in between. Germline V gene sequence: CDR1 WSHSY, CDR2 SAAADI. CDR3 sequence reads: CASSEQAGNTIYF. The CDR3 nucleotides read TGCGCCAGCAGTGAGCAGGCTGGAAACACCATATATTTT.

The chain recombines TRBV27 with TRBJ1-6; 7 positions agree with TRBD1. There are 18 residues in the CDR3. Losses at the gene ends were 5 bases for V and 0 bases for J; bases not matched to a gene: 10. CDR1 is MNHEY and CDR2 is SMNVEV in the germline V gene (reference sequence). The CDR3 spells CASSLIPGQHSYNSPLHF. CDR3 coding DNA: TGTGCCAGCAGTCTCATTCCGGGACAGCACTCCTATAATTCACCCCTCCACTTT.

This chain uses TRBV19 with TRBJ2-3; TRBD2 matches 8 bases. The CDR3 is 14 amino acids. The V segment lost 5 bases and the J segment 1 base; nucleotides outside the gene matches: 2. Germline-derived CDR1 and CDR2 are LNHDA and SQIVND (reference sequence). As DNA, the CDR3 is TGTGCCAGTAGTTCGCGGGAGGGCACAGATACGCAGTATTTT. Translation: CASSSREGTDTQYF.

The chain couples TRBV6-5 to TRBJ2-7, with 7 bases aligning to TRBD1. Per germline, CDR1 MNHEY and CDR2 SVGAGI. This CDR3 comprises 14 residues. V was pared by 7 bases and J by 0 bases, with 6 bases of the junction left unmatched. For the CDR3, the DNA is TGTGCCAGCACCCGACAGGGACCCTCCTACGAGCAGTACTTC. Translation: CASTRQGPSYEQYF.

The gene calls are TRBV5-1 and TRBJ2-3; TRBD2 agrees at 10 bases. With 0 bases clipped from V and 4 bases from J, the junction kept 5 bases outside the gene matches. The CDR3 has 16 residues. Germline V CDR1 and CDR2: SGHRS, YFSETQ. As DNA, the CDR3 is TGCGCCAGCAGCTTGGCTCCTAGCGGGAGTTCAGATACGCAGTATTTT. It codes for CASSLAPSGSSDTQYF.

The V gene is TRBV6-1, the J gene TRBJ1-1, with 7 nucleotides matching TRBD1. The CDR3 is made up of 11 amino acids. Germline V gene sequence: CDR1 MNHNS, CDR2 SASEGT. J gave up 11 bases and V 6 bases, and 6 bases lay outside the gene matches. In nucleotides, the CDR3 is TGTGCCAGCAGGGACGGGACAGCGGCTTTCTTT. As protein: CASRDGTAAFF.

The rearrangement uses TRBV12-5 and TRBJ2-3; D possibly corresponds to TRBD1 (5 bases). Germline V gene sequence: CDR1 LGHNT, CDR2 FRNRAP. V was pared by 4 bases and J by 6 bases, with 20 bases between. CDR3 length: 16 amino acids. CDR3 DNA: TGTGCTAGTGGTTATGACAGCCCCGCGATAAACGATACGCAGTATTTT. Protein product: CASGYDSPAINDTQYF.

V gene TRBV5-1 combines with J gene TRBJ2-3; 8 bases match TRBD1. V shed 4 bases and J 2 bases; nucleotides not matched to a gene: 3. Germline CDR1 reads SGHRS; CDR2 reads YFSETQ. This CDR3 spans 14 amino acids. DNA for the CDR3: TGCGCCAGCAGCCAGGACAGGGCCACAGATACGCAGTATTTT. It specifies CASSQDRATDTQYF.

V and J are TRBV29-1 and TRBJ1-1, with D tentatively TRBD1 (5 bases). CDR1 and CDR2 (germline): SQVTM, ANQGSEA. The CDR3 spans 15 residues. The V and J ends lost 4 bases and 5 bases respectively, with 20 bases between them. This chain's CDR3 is CSVATGGMWATEAFF. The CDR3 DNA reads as TGCAGCGTTGCCACCGGGGGAATGTGGGCTACTGAAGCTTTCTTT.

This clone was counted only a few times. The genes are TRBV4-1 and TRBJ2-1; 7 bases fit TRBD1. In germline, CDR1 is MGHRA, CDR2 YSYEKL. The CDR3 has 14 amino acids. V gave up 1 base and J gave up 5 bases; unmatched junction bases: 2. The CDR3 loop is CASSQAGQHNEQFF. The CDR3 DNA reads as TGCGCCAGCAGCCAAGCGGGACAGCACAATGAGCAGTTCTTC.

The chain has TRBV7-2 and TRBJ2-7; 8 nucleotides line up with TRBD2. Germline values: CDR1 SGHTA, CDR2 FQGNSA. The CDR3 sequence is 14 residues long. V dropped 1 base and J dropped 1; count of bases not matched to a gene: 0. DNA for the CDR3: TGTGCCAGCAGCTTAGTAGCGGGGTCCTACGAGCAGTACTTC. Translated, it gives CASSLVAGSYEQYF.

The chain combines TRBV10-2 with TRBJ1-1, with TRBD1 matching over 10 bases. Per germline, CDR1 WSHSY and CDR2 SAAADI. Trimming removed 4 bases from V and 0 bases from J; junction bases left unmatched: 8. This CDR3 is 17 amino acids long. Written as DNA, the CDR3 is TGCGCCAGCAGTGCGGGACAGGGGAAGGGCCTGAACACTGAAGCTTTCTTT. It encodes CASSAGQGKGLNTEAFF.

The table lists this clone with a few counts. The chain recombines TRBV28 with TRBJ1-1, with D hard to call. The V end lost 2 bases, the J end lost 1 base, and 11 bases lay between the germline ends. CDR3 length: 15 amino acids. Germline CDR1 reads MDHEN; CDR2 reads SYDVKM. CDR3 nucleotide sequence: TGTGCCAGCAGTTTAATAGTTAGCCCGAACACTGAAGCTTTCTTT. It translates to CASSLIVSPNTEAFF.

CDR3 sequence: CASSPTGLETQYF. CDR3 DNA sequence: TGTGCCAGCAGCCCGACAGGGTTAGAGACCCAGTACTTC. The rearrangement uses TRBV9 and TRBJ2-5; 7 bases map to TRBD1. CDR3 length: 13 amino acids. V lost 4 bases, J lost 4 bases, and 4 bases stayed unmatched. CDR1 is SGDLS, CDR2 YYNGEE, per germline. The variable domain in full, completed from reference TRBV9 and TRBJ2-5, reads DSGVTQTPKHLITATGQRVTLRCSPRSGDLSVYWYQQSLDQGLQFLIQYYNGEERAKGNILERFSAQQFPDLHSELNLSSLELGDSALYFCASSPTGLETQYFGPGTRLLVL.

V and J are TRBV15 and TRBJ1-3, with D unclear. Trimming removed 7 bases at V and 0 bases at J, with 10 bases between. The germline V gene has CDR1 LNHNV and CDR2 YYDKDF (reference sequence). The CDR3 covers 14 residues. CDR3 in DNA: TGTGCCACCACAGACTCATACTCTGGAAACACCATATATTTT. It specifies CATTDSYSGNTIYF.

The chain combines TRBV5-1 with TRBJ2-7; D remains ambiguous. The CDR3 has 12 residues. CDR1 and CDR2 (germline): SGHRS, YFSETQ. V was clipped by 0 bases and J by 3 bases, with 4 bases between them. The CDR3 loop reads CASSLGHYEQYF. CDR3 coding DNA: TGCGCCAGCAGCTTGGGACACTACGAGCAGTACTTC.

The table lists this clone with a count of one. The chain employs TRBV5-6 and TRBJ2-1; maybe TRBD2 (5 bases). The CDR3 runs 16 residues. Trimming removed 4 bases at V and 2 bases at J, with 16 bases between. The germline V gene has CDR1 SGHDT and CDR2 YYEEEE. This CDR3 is CASSPDRGGPYNEQFF. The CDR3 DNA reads TGTGCCAGCAGCCCGGATCGCGGAGGCCCCTACAATGAGCAGTTCTTC.

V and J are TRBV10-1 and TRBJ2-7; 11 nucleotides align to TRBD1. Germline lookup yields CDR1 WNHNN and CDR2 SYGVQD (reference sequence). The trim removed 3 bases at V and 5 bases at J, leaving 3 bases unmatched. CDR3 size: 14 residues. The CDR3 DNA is TGCGCCAGCAGTGACGGACAGGGGGCCAACGAGCAGTACTTC. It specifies CASSDGQGANEQYF.

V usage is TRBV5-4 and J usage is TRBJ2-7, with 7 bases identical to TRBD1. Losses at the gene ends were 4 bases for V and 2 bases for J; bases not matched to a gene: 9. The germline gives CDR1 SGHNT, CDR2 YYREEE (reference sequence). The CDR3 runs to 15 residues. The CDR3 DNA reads TGTGCCAGCAGCCAAGGGGGCGAGGGGCCCTACGAGCAGTACTTC. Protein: CASSQGGEGPYEQYF.

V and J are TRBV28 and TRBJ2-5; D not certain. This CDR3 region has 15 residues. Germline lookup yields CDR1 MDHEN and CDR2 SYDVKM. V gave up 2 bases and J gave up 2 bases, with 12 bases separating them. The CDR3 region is CASSLVGRPQETQYF. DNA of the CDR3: TGTGCCAGCAGTTTAGTCGGCAGGCCACAAGAGACCCAGTACTTC.

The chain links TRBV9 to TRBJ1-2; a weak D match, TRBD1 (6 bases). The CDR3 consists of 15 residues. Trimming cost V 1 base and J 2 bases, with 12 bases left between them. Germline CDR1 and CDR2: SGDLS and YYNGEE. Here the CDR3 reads CASSVMGGRNYGYTF. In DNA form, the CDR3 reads TGTGCCAGCAGCGTAATGGGGGGGCGGAACTATGGCTACACCTTC.

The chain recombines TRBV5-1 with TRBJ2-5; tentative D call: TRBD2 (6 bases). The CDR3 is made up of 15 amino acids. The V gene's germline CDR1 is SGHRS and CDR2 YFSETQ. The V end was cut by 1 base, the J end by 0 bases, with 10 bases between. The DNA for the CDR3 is TGCGCCAGCAGCTTGAGCGGGTCGTACCAAGAGACCCAGTACTTC. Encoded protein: CASSLSGSYQETQYF.

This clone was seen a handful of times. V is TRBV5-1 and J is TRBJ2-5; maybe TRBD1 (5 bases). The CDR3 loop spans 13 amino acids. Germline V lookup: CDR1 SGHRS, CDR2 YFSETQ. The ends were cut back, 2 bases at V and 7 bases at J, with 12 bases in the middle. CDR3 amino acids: CASSFQGSGTQYF. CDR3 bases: TGCGCCAGCAGCTTTCAGGGTTCGGGGACCCAGTACTTC.

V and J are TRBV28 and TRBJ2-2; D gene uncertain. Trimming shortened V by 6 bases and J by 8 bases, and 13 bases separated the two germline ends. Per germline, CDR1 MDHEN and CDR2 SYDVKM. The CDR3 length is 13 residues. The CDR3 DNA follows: TGTGCCAGCAGGGTAATAGAGAGGGGGGAGCTGTTTTTT. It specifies CASRVIERGELFF.